The rows below give T cell receptor beta chains drawn from one sample of a study of cytomegalovirus exposure and HLA in healthy donors. The table came from immunoSEQ multiplex PCR; TCRdb's copy has only in-frame clones and leaves some out. The table shows around 270,000 clones, with under 90% occurring only once. Sequencing was performed on PBMCs. The source is a girl aged 2 to 10 in good health and CMV-seronegative. The conserved cysteine and the conserved F or W are not part of the CDR3 here. Fields, in order: CDR3 length, V gene, J gene, D gene, CDR3 protein. The D gene is left open where the match is weak.

>11|TRBV7-6|TRBJ2-2|NA
ASSSSDTGELF
>14|TRBV28|TRBJ2-3|TRBD1
ASSSSGQGSADTQY
>15|TRBV28|TRBJ2-2|NA
ASRKPKPGLFSGELF
>13|TRBV6-5|NA|TRBD1
ASSFRGTGPYEQY
>13|TRBV12-5|TRBJ1-1|NA
ASGLSGVGNTEAF
>13|TRBV6-1|TRBJ1-1|NA
ASRTGQVMNTEAF
>14|TRBV28|TRBJ2-3|TRBD1
ASSTTTGARTDTQY
>12|TRBV15|TRBJ2-1|NA
ATSRGDNYNEQF
>13|TRBV29-1|TRBJ2-3|NA
SAGPQGRSTDTQY
>10|TRBV6-6|TRBJ2-3|NA
ASMASTDTQY
>9|TRBV20-1|TRBJ2-7|NA
SASSGHEQY
>10|TRBV25-1|TRBJ2-1|TRBD2
ASGAGGNEQF
>12|TRBV9|TRBJ2-1|NA
ASSPGTEGTEQF
>15|TRBV2|TRBJ2-1|TRBD2
ASSEYPLAGGPNEQF
>13|TRBV5-1|TRBJ1-5|NA
ASSSSPGSNQPQH
>13|TRBV7-9|TRBJ1-4|NA
ASSRSGVRNEKLF
>14|TRBV28|TRBJ1-1|TRBD1
ASSLELGTGVTEAF
>12|TRBV7-9|TRBJ2-7|TRBD1
ASSLAPGQGGQY
>9|TRBV28|TRBJ1-4|NA
ASEGGEKLF
>12|TRBV6-1|TRBJ2-1|TRBD1
ASNTGGPYNEQF
>11|TRBV6-6|TRBJ1-5|TRBD1
ASTVGGGQPQH
>12|TRBV29-1|TRBJ2-7|NA
SVEGNSSSYEQY
>14|TRBV28|TRBJ1-5|TRBD1
ASSGDSGTSNQPQH
>14|TRBV7-9|TRBJ2-1|NA
ASSLWGGLSYNEQF
>14|TRBV5-1|TRBJ2-7|TRBD1
ASSGGDRGLTYEQY
>13|TRBV5-5|TRBJ1-5|NA
ASSLNLISNQPQH
>13|TRBV18|TRBJ2-5|TRBD1
ASSPGQGARETQY
>12|TRBV29-1|TRBJ2-7|NA
SVPVGGRVYEQY
>12|TRBV10-3|TRBJ2-3|NA
AIQQGIMTDTQY
>13|TRBV5-1|TRBJ1-2|TRBD1
ASTPQGQKNYGYT
>13|TRBV6-5|TRBJ2-7|NA
ASRIRDTDSYEQY
>13|TRBV28|TRBJ2-1|TRBD2
ASRKTSASYNEQF
>13|TRBV28|TRBJ1-2|TRBD1
ASSLFDRGGYGYT
>12|TRBV28|TRBJ2-2|NA
ASSLTSRTGELF
>15|TRBV28|TRBJ2-3|NA
ASVPGAGLTSTDTQY
>15|TRBV12-5|TRBJ1-5|NA
ASGLVQGRGGDQPQH
>15|TRBV28|TRBJ1-2|TRBD1
ASSSPAGGQSNYGYT
>16|TRBV4-1|TRBJ2-3|TRBD2
ASSQDLVLAVRTDTQY
>14|TRBV7-3|TRBJ2-2|TRBD1
ASRRTGTGLTGELF
>12|TRBV5-6|TRBJ2-7|TRBD2
ASSLAGGPYEQY
>13|TRBV7-9|TRBJ2-3|TRBD1
ASSGDREPHNTQY